This T cell receptor (beta chain) comes out of a study of beta chain features in type 1 diabetes. Study at large: Patients were similar to healthy donors in age and gender (as well as in cell yields). Investigators examined roughly 99,000,000 sorted cells across all samples.

General study findings and limits: Among patients with Type 1 diabetes, TCRB CDR3s were moderately but significantly shorter in every one of the four CD4+ subsets.

Sort purity for all populations was recorded as exceeding 98%. As every portion of the isolated RNA was reverse transcribed, the sequencing read expressed TCRB transcripts. The method was immunoSEQ multiplex PCR; TCRdb's version includes in-frame clones alone and lacks a portion of them. The repertoire consists of 500,000 to 800,000 clones, with roughly 12% occurring once and the leading ten covering 0.095% to 0.15%. Germline V lookup: CDR1 SGHTA, CDR2 FQGNSA. The CDR3 has 12 amino acids. Trimming shortened V by 7 bases and J by 4 bases, and 8 bases separated the two germline ends. A remark on this clone: Its antigen remains unidentified.

This chain links TRBV7-2 with TRBJ1-5; no reliable D call. The sequenced sample was naive CD4+ T cells from blood. The TCR originated in a man aged 25 to 40 with type 1 diabetes. The DNA for the CDR3 is TGTGCCAGCACGGTTAATAATCAGCCCCAGCATTTT. The encoded protein is CASTVNNQPQHF.